Presented here are 9 T cell receptor beta chains from one specimen sequenced in a study of radiotherapy plus CTLA-4 blockade in lung cancer. Generated by immunoSEQ multiplex PCR, the TCRdb table keeps only in-frame clones and is missing some. The profile shows about 28,000 clones, 75% to 85% of them singletons. This specimen was peripheral blood, taken from a patient treated with radiotherapy plus ipilimumab. Receptors were obtained from a human donor with non-small cell lung cancer that progressed on radiotherapy plus ipilimumab.

The CDR3 loop is CASRLNQASGRAAAKNIQYF. In DNA, the CDR3 is TGTGCAAGTCGCTTAAACCAGGCTAGCGGGAGGGCCGCGGCCAAAAACATTCAGTACTTC. The genes are TRBV12-2 and TRBJ2-4; the DNA was not used to check the table's D call, TRBD2. TRBV12-2 is designated a pseudogene. The length of the CDR3 is 20 residues.

The genes are TRBV2 and TRBJ1-5; D gene unclear. V was cut by 3 bases and J by 5 bases, with 11 bases left in between. Looked up from germline, CDR1 is SNHLY and CDR2 is FYNNEI. This CDR3 has 14 amino acids. CDR3 bases: TGTGCCAGCAGTGACAGGTCCGTAGATCAGCCCCAGCATTTT. It specifies CASSDRSVDQPQHF.

The gene calls are TRBV15 and TRBJ1-1; weak D call: TRBD1 (6 bases). The germline gives CDR1 LNHNV, CDR2 YYDKDF (reference sequence). Trimming cost V 4 bases and J 2 bases, with 14 bases left between them. The CDR3 is made up of 15 amino acids. The CDR3 spells CATSTPRGANTEAFF. The CDR3 nucleotides are TGTGCCACCAGCACCCCAAGGGGGGCTAACACTGAAGCTTTCTTT.

V gene TRBV15 combines with J gene TRBJ1-1; a weak D match, TRBD1 (6 bases). Germline CDR1 LNHNV, CDR2 YYDKDF (reference sequence). The ends were cut back, 1 base at V and 1 base at J, with 10 bases in the middle. This CDR3 spans 15 amino acids. Written as DNA, the CDR3 is TGTGCCACCAGCAGAGGGTGGACAGCGAACACTGAAGCTTTCTTT. Translation gives CATSRGWTANTEAFF.

In this sample, this clone turned up a few times. This chain uses TRBV28 with TRBJ2-6; D remains unclear. Trimming cost V 4 bases and J 0 bases, with 16 bases left between them. The CDR3 is 18 residues long. CDR1 MDHEN and CDR2 SYDVKM come from the germline V gene. In nucleotides, the CDR3 is TGTGCCAGCAGTTACCCAACCCGCGGAAGCTCTGGGGCCAACGTCCTGACTTTC. Protein product: CASSYPTRGSSGANVLTF. The whole variable domain, filled in from reference TRBV28 and TRBJ2-6, reads DVKVTQSSRYLVKRTGEKVFLECVQDMDHENMFWYRQDPGLGLRLIYFSYDVKMKEKGDIPEGYSVSREKKERFSLILESASTNQTSMYLCASSYPTRGSSGANVLTFGAGSRLTVL.

This clone was recorded once. An end of the junction does not agree with germline; a read error may underlie this. In the same sample, other DNA sequences code for this CDR3. The rearrangement links TRBV19 to TRBJ2-1, with D possibly being TRBD1 (5 bases). The CDR3 sequence is 15 residues long. CDR1 and CDR2 (germline): LNHDA, SQIVND (reference sequence). The CDR3 region has the DNA TGCGCCAGTACCAAGGGGCAGAACTCCTACAATGAGCAGTTCTTC. Translation: CASTKGQNSYNEQFF.

The genes are TRBV27 and TRBJ2-7; TRBD1 matches at 7 bases. The CDR3 runs 13 residues. CDR1 MNHEY and CDR2 SMNVEV come from the germline V gene (reference sequence). After removal of 6 bases from V and 4 bases from J, the junction contained 6 bases not matched to a gene. In nucleotides, the CDR3 is TGTGCCAGCAGGTCGACAGGGTCATACGAGCAGTACTTC. It is translated as CASRSTGSYEQYF.

V and J are TRBV6-5 and TRBJ2-1; TRBD2 aligns across 9 bases. Germline CDR1 MNHEY, CDR2 SVGAGI. The CDR3 contains 15 residues. V gave up 0 bases and J gave up 10 bases; unmatched junction bases: 7. Here the CDR3 reads CASSYSGRAGGEQFF. Here the CDR3 DNA reads TGTGCCAGCAGTTACTCCGGCCGGGCGGGGGGGGAGCAGTTCTTC.

The chain links TRBV28 to TRBJ1-2; 10 nucleotides match TRBD1. The junction had 9 bases not matched to a gene; V was cut back by 6 bases and J by 5 bases. Germline V gene data show CDR1 as MDHEN and CDR2 as SYDVKM. The CDR3 is 15 amino acids. Here the CDR3 DNA reads TGTGCCAGCAGCATAGACAGGGGGCGTATGTATGGCTACACCTTC. This gives the protein CASSIDRGRMYGYTF.